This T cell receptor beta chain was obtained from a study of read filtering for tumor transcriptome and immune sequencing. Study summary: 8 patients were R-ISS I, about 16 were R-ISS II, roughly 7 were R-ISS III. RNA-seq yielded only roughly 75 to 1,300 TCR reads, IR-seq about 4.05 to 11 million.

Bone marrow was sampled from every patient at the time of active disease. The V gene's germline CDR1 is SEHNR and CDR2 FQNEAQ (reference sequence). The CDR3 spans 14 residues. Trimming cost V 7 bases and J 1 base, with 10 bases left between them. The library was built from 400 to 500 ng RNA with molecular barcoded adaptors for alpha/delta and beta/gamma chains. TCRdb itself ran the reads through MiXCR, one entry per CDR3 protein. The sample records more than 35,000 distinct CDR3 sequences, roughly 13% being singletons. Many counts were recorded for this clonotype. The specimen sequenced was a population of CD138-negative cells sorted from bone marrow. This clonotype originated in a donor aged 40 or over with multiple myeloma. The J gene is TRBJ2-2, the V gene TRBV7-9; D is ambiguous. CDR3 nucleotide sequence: TGTGCCAGCAATGGGCTTCAGAACACCGGGGAGCTGTTTTTT. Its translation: CASNGLQNTGELFF. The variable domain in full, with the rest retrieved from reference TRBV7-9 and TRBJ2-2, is DTGVSQNPRHKITKRGQNVTFRCDPISEHNRLYWYRQTLGQGPEFLTYFQNEAQLEKSRLLSDRFSAERPKGSFSTLEIQRTEQGDSAMYLCASNGLQNTGELFFGEGSRLTVL.